This T cell receptor (beta chain) was retrieved from a study of blood T cell repertoires in COVID-19. Libraries were prepared by immunoSEQ multiplex PCR; TCRdb keeps only in-frame clonotypes and omits some of them. The table lists 190,000 or so clones, about 87% of them singletons. This TCR derives from a woman between 18 and 29 years old who had recovered from COVID-19. The material sequenced was peripheral blood.

The CDR3: CASSVGAGLTSTDTQYF. The CDR3 DNA reads TGTGCCAGCAGCGTAGGGGCGGGGCTAACTAGCACAGATACGCAGTATTTT. This chain connects TRBV9 to TRBJ2-3, with D tentatively TRBD2 (6 bases). This CDR3 spans 17 amino acids. CDR1 is SGDLS, CDR2 YYNGEE, per germline. V was clipped by 0 bases and J by 0 bases, with 14 bases between them.